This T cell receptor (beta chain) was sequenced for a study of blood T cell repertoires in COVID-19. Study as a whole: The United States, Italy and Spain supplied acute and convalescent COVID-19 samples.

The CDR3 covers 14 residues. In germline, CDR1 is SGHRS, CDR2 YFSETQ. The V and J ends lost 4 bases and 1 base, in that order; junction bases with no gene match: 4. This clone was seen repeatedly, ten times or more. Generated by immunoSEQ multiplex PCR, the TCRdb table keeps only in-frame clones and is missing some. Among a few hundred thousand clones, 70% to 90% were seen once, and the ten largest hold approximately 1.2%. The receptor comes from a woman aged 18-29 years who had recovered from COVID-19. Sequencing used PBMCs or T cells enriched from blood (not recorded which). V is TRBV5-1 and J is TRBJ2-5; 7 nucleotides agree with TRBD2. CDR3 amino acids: CASSGRGGQETQYF. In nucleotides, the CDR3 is TGCGCCAGCAGCGGCCGCGGGGGCCAAGAGACCCAGTACTTC.